This T cell receptor (beta chain) was obtained from a study of beta chain features in type 1 diabetes. A note on this clone: Its antigen is currently unknown.

Since all of the isolated RNA was reverse transcribed, expressed TCRB transcripts were what got sequenced. Mean read depth for naive, central memory and regulatory T cell samples was approximately 3.57 million reads. Assay used: immunoSEQ multiplex PCR; TCRdb lists only in-frame clones, some missing. The sample includes over 700,000 clones, 17% of them seen just once. Overall study findings and caveats: TCRB CDR3s from Type 1 diabetes patients were moderately but significantly shorter in all four CD4+ subsets. More deletions and fewer insertions at VDJ junctions were seen in type 1 diabetes patients.

The clonotype originates from a woman between 18 and 30 years old in good health. The sequenced sample was naive CD4+ T cells from blood.

In DNA form, the CDR3 reads TGTGCCAGTAGTAAGGGACAAACGAGCTCTGGGGCCAACGTCCTGACTTTC. Its translation: CASSKGQTSSGANVLTF. J is TRBJ2-6 and V is TRBV19; perhaps TRBD1 as D (6 bases). This CDR3 has 17 amino acids. Trimming pared 4 bases from V and 0 bases from J, leaving 13 bases between. Looked up from germline, CDR1 is LNHDA and CDR2 is SQIVND (reference sequence).